This T cell receptor (beta chain) originates from a study of T-cell reconstitution after alpha-beta-depleted transplantation in children. Germline V gene lookup returns CDR1 MNHNS and CDR2 SASEGT. The CDR3 is made up of 15 amino acids. With 6 bases removed from V and 5 bases from J, the gap between germline ends came to 17 bases. This clonotype was seen many times. A TCRbeta library incorporating unique molecular identifiers was prepared. TCRdb redid the calling of the PCR reads with MiXCR, one entry per CDR3 protein. The table includes some 200,000 distinct CDR3 sequences, about 6.4% detected once. The chain employs TRBV6-1 and TRBJ2-1; no reliable D call. The clonotype comes from a human donor who donated a stem cell graft to a child with Wiskott-Aldrich syndrome. The sequences come from PBMCs from the stem cell graft donor, collected from the stem cell graft. CDR3 coding DNA: TGTGCCAGCAGGATTCCGGGCCTGAGGAACAATGAGCAGTTCTTC. This encodes CASRIPGLRNNEQFF.